This T cell receptor (beta chain) appears in the sequencing data of a study of T cells in Graves' hyperthyroidism and ophthalmopathy. Study conclusions and caveats: Among thyroid clonotypes expanded above 0.001, most also appeared in blood.

This clonotype was observed at least ten times. Its matching antigen is unknown. This CDR3 spans 15 amino acids. V was cut by 2 bases and J by 2 bases, with 13 bases left in between. CDR1 is MNHEY and CDR2 is SMNVEV in the germline V gene (reference sequence). Amplified TCR beta CDR3 regions derived from RNA transcripts. Using the HTBI primer set, a first-round RT-PCR was run on the TCR CDR3. TCRdb itself ran the multiplex PCR reads through MiXCR, one entry per CDR3 protein. The sample yields about 380,000 distinct CDR3 sequences, around a sixth seen once. The TCR was taken from a man aged 18 to 29 with Graves' ophthalmopathy. This rearrangement joins TRBV27 to TRBJ2-7; D tentatively reads TRBD1 or TRBD2 (5 bases each). The sequenced material came from blood. The CDR3 nucleotides read TGTGCCAGCAGTTTAGTCTACCAGGGACCCTACGAGCAGTACTTC. It translates to CASSLVYQGPYEQYF.